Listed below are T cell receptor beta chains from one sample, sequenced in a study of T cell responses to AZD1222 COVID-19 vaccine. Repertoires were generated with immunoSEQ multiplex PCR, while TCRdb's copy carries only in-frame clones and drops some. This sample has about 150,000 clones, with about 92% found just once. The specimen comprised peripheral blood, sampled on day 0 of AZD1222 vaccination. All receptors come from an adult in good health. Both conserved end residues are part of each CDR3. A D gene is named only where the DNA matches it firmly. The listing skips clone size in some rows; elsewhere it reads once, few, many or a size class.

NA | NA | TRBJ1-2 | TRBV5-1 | TGCGCCAGCAGCGTGACACCTAACTATGGCTACACCTTC | CASSVTPNYGYTF
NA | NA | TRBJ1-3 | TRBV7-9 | TGTGCCAGCAGCCCTGACGGCTCCTCTGGAAACACCATATATTTT | CASSPDGSSGNTIYF
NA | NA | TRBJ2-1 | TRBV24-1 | TGTGCCACCAGTGATTTAGTCAGCGGCGACCGGAGCTCCTACAATGAGCAGTTCTTC | CATSDLVSGDRSSYNEQFF
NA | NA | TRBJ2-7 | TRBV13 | TGTGCCAGCAGCGCGGACAGCTCCTACGAGCAGTACTTC | CASSADSSYEQYF
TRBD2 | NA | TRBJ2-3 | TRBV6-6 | TGTGCCAGCAGAGATGGGGCGGGAGGAACCACAGATACGCAGTATTTT | CASRDGAGGTTDTQYF
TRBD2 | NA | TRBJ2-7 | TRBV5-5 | TGTGCCAGCAGCCGGGAGGTGTTCTCCTACGAGCAGTACTTC | CASSREVFSYEQYF
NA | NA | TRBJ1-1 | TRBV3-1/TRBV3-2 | TGTGCCAGCAGCCAAGGGTTTTTGAGGACTGAAGCTTTCTTT | CASSQGFLRTEAFF
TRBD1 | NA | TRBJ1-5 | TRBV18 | TGTGCCAGCTCGCGCCTCGGACAGGGGATGATCAGCCCCCAGCATTTT | CASSRLGQGMISPQHF
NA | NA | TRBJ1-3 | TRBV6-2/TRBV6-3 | TGTGCCAGCAGCTCTACACTCAGGCGCCTAGGTGGAAACACCATATATTTT | CASSSTLRRLGGNTIYF
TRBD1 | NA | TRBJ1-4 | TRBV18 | TGTGCCAGCTCGCTGGGACAGCTTGCAACTAATGAAAAACTGTTTTTT | CASSLGQLATNEKLFF
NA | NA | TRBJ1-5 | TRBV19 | TGTGCCAGTAGTACCTCATGGAGTCAGCCCCAGCATTTT | CASSTSWSQPQHF
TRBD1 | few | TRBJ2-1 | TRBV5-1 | TGCGCCAGCAGCTTCTTAACAGGGGACAATGAGCAGTTCTTC | CASSFLTGDNEQFF
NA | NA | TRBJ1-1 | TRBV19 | TGTGCCAGTACCCCCGGGGGGATGAACACTGAAGCTTTCTTT | CASTPGGMNTEAFF
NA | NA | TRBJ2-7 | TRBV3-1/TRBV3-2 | TGTGCCAGCAGCCGGGAGGGGGGTCGCTACGAGCAGTACTTC | CASSREGGRYEQYF
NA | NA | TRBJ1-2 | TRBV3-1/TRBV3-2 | TGTGCCAGCAGCTCCCACGGACCAAAAGAGGGCTATGGCTACACCTTC | CASSSHGPKEGYGYTF
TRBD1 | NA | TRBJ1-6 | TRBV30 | TGTGCCTGGGACAGGGGGCTTAATTCACCCCTCCACTTT | CAWDRGLNSPLHF
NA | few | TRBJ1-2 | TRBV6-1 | TGTGCCAGCAGTGAGGTATCGGACAGACGCGTCGAAGGGTACACCTTC | CASSEVSDRRVEGYTF
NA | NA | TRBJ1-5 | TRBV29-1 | TGCAGCGTCCGACTCGGGACGGTCGGCAATCAGCCCCAGCATTTT | CSVRLGTVGNQPQHF
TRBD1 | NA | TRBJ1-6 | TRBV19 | TGTGCCAGTAGTATAATTACTGGCAGGGGGAATTCACCCCTCCACTTT | CASSIITGRGNSPLHF
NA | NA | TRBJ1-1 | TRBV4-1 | TGCGCCAGCAGCCAAGATGGGGTGATGGGGAACACTGAAGCTTTCTTT | CASSQDGVMGNTEAFF
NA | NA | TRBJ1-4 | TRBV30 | TGTGCCTGGAATGGGTTCAGCCTTAATGAAAAACTGTTTTTT | CAWNGFSLNEKLFF
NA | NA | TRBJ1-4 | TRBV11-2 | TGTGCCAGCAGAACAAACCGGGCGGGTAATGAAAAACTGTTTTTT | CASRTNRAGNEKLFF